This TCR beta chain was recovered during a study of identical twins. General study points: Insertions were fewer in abundant cord blood beta clonotypes, whereas memory repertoires showed none of this pattern. One should note that invariant MAIT and iNKT cells could partly confound zero-insertion analyses.

TCRdb reprocessed the 5' RACE reads with MiXCR, giving one entry per CDR3 protein. The repertoire consists of hundreds of thousands of distinct CDR3 sequences, with just over 7% occurring once and the leading ten covering less than 2%. A word on this clonotype: Its specificity is unknown.

CDR1 and CDR2 (germline): SGHNT, YYREEE (reference sequence). CDR3 length equals 15 residues. Trimming stripped 0 bases from V and 9 bases from J, with 16 bases between. The sample was also reused in another study, on yellow fever vaccine responses in identical twins.

V and J are TRBV5-4 and TRBJ2-1; D may be TRBD2 (6 bases). Sequencing input: PBMCs. The source is a woman aged 18-35 years in good health. In nucleotides, the CDR3 is TGTGCCAGCAGCTTGGGGGGACTTCAGTACGGTGAGCAGTTCTTC. Its translation: CASSLGGLQYGEQFF.